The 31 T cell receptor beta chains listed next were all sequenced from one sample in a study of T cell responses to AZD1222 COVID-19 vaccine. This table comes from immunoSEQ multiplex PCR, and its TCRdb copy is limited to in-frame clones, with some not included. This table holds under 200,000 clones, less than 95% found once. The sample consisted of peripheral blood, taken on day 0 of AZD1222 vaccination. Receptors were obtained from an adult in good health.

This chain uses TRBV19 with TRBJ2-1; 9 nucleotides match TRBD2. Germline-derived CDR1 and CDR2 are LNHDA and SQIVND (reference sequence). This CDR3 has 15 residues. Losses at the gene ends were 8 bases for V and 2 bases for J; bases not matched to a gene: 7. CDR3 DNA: TGTGCCAGTTCTAAGACTAGCGGTCCCTACAATGAGCAGTTCTTC. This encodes CASSKTSGPYNEQFF. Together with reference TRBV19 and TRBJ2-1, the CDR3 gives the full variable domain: DGGITQSPKYLFRKEGQNVTLSCEQNLNHDAMYWYRQDPGQGLRLIYYSQIVNDFQKGDIAEGYSVSREKKESFPLTVTSAQKNPTAFYLCASSKTSGPYNEQFFGPGTRLTVL.

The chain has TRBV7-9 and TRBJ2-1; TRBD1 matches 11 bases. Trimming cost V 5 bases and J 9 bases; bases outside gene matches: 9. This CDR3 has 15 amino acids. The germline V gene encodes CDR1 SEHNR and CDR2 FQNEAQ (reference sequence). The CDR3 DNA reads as TGTGCCAGCAGCCTCGGACAGGGGGCCAGCGGTGAGCAGTTCTTC. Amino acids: CASSLGQGASGEQFF.

The CDR3: CASSLSPGRYDQPQHF. In DNA form, the CDR3 reads TGTGCCAGCAGCCTTTCGCCAGGGAGATACGATCAGCCCCAGCATTTT. The chain has TRBV7-2 and TRBJ1-5, with a possible D match to TRBD1 (5 bases). This CDR3 region has 16 residues. Trimming pared 5 bases from V and 5 bases from J, leaving 19 bases between. Looked up from germline, CDR1 is SGHTA and CDR2 is FQGNSA.

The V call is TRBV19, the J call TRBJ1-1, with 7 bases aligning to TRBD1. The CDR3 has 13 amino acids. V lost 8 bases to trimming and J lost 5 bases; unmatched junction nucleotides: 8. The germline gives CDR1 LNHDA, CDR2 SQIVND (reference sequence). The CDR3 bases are TGTGCCAGTGGAAGACAGGGTGGGACTGAAGCTTTCTTT. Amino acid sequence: CASGRQGGTEAFF.

As DNA, the CDR3 is TGTGCCAGCAGCTTAGGGACAGGATATGGCTACACCTTC. This encodes CASSLGTGYGYTF. The V call is TRBV7-2, the J call TRBJ1-2; TRBD1 matches at 7 bases. Germline-derived CDR1 and CDR2 are SGHTA and FQGNSA. J lost 5 bases, V lost 1 base, and 1 base had no gene match. CDR3 size: 13 residues.

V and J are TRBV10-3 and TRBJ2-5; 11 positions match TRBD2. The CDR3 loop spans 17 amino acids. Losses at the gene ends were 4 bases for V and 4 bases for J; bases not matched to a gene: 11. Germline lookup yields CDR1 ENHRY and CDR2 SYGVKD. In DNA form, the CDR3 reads TGTGCCATCAGTGGCGGACTAGCGGGCGGAATGAGAGAGACCCAGTACTTC. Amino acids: CAISGGLAGGMRETQYF.

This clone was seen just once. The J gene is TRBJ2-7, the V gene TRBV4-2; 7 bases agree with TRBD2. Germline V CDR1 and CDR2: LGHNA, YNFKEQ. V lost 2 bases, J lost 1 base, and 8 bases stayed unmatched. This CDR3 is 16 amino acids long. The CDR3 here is CASSQYLAGMSYEQYF. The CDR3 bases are TGTGCCAGCAGCCAATACTTAGCGGGTATGTCCTACGAGCAGTACTTC.

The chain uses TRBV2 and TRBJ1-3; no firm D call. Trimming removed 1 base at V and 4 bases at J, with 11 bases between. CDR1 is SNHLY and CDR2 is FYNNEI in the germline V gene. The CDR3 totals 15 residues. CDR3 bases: TGTGCCAGCAGTGAAGTTCGGACCACCGGAAACACCATATATTTT. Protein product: CASSEVRTTGNTIYF.

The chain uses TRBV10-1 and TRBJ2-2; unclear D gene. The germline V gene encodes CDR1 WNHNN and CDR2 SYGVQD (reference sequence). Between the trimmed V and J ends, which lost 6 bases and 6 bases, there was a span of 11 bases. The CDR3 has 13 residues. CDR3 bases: TGCGCCAGCAGCGACTCAGTCCCCGGGGAGCTGTTTTTT. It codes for CASSDSVPGELFF.

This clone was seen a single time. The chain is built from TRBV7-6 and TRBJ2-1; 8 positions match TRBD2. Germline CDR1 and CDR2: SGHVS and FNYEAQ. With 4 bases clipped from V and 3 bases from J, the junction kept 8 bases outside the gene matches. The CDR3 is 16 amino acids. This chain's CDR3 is CASSSPAGANYNEQFF. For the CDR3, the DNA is TGTGCCAGCAGCTCCCCAGCGGGAGCCAACTACAATGAGCAGTTCTTC.

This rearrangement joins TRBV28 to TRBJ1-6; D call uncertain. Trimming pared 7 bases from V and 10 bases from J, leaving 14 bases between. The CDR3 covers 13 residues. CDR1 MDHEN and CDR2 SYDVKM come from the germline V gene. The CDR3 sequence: CASNTALGSPLHF. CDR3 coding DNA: TGTGCCAGCAACACAGCCTTGGGGTCACCCCTCCACTTT.

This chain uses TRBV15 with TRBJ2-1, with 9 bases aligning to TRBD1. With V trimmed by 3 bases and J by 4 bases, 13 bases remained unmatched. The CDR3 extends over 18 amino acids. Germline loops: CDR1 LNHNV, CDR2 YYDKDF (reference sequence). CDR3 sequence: CATSSRRGSGTGYNEQFF. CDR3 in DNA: TGTGCCACCAGCAGCCGGAGGGGGAGCGGGACAGGGTACAATGAGCAGTTCTTC. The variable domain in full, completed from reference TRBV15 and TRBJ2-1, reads DAMVIQNPRYQVTQFGKPVTLSCSQTLNHNVMYWYQQKSSQAPKLLFHYYDKDFNNEADTPDNFQSRRPNTSFCFLDIRSPGLGDTAMYLCATSSRRGSGTGYNEQFFGPGTRLTVL.

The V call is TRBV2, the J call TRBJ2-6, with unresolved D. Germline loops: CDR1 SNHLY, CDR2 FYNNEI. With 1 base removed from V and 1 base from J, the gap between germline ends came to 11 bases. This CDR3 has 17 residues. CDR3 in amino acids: CASSEGPLNSGANVLTF. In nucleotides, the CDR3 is TGTGCCAGCAGTGAAGGGCCACTTAATTCTGGGGCCAACGTCCTGACTTTC.

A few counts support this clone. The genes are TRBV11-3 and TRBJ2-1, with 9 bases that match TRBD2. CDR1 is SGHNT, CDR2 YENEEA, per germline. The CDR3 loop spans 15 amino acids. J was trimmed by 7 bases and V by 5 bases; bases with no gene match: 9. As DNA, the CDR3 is TGTGCCAGCAGCGTCGGCGGGAGGGCCTTGAATGAGCAGTTCTTC. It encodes CASSVGGRALNEQFF.

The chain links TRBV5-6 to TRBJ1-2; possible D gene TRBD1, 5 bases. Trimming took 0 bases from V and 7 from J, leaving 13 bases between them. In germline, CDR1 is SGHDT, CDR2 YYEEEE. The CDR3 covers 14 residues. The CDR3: CASSLVQGSTGYTF. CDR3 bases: TGTGCCAGCAGCTTGGTTCAGGGAAGTACTGGCTACACCTTC.

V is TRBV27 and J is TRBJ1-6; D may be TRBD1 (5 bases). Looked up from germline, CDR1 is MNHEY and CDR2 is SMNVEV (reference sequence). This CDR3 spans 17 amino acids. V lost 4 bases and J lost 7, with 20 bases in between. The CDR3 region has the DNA TGTGCCAGCAGTTCGGAGGGGCGGTATGTGGCCAATTCACCCCTCCACTTT. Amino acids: CASSSEGRYVANSPLHF.

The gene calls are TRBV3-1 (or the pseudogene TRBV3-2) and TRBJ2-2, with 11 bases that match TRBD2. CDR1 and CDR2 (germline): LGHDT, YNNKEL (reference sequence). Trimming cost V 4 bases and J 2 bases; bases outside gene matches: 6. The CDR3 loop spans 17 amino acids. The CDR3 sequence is CASSPSTSGVNTGELFF. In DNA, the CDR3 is TGTGCCAGCAGCCCCTCGACTAGCGGGGTAAACACCGGGGAGCTGTTTTTT.

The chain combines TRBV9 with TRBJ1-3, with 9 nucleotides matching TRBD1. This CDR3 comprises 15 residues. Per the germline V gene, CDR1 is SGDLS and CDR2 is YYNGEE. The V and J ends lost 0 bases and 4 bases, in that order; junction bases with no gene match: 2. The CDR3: CASSVDRGLGNTIYF. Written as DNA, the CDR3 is TGTGCCAGCAGCGTAGACAGGGGGCTCGGAAACACCATATATTTT.

The CDR3 loop is CAISEAASGIPQQYF. The CDR3 DNA reads as TGTGCCATCAGTGAGGCGGCTAGCGGGATCCCCCAGCAGTACTTC. The chain joins TRBV10-3 to TRBJ2-7, with 9 bases aligning to TRBD2. Trimming cost V 2 bases and J 8 bases; bases outside gene matches: 10. Germline V gives CDR1 ENHRY, CDR2 SYGVKD. The CDR3 spans 15 residues.

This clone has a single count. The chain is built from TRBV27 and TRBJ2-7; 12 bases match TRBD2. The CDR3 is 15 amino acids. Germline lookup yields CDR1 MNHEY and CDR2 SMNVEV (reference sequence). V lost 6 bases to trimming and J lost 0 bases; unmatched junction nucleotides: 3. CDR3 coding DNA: TGTGCCAGCAGACCGACTAGCGGGAGCTCCTACGAGCAGTACTTC. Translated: CASRPTSGSSYEQYF.

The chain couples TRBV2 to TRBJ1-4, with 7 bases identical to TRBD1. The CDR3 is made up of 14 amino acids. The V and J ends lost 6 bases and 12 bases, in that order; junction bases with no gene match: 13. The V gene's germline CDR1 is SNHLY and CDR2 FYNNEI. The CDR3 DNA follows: TGTGCCAGCAGCGCAACCCGTGGGACAGTTGAACTGTTTTTT. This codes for CASSATRGTVELFF.

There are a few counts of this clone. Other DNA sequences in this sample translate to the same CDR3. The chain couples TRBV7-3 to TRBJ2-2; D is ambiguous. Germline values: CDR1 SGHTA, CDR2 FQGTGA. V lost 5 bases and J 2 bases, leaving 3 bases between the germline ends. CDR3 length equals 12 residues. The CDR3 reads CASSLNTGELFF. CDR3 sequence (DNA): TGTGCCAGCAGCCTAAACACCGGGGAGCTGTTTTTT.

The CDR3 spells CASSKEPGHTSRQPQHF. CDR3 coding DNA: TGTGCCAGCAGCAAGGAACCGGGACACACCTCCCGTCAGCCCCAGCATTTT. The chain recombines TRBV28 with TRBJ1-5, with D possibly TRBD1 on 6 matching bases. V was clipped by 6 bases and J by 6 bases, with 24 bases between them. The CDR3 has 17 amino acids. Germline V gene data show CDR1 as MDHEN and CDR2 as SYDVKM.

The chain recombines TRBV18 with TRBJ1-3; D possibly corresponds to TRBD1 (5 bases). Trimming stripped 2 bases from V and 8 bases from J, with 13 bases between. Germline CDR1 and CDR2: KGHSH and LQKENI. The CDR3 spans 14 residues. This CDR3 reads CASSPNPGTDTIYF. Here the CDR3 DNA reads TGTGCCAGCTCACCAAACCCGGGGACGGACACCATATATTTT.

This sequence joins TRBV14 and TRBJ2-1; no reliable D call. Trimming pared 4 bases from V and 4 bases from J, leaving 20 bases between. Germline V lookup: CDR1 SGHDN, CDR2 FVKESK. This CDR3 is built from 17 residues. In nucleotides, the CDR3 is TGTGCCAGCAGCCCCGGGCCCTCCTCAGTCGGGTACAATGAGCAGTTCTTC. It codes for CASSPGPSSVGYNEQFF.

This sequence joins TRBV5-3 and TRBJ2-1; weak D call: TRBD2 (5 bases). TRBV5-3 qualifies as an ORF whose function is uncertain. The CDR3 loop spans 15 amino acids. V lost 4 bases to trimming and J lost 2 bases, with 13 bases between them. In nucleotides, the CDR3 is TGTGCCAGAAGCCTTCCCAGCGGCCCCTACAATGAGCAGTTCTTC. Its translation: CARSLPSGPYNEQFF.

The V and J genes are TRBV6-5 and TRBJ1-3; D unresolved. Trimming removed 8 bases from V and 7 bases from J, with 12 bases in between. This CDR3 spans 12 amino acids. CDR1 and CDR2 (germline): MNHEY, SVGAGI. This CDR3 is CASSPLRNTIYF. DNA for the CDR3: TGTGCCAGCTCCCCCCTAAGGAACACCATATATTTT.

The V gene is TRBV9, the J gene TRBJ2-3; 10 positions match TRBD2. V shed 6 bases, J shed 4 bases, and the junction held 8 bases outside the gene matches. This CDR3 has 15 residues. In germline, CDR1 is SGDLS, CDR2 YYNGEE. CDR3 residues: CASTSGSSSSDTQYF. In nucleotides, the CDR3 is TGTGCCAGCACTAGCGGGAGTTCCTCCTCAGATACGCAGTATTTT. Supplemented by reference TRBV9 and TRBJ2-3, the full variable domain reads DSGVTQTPKHLITATGQRVTLRCSPRSGDLSVYWYQQSLDQGLQFLIQYYNGEERAKGNILERFSAQQFPDLHSELNLSSLELGDSALYFCASTSGSSSSDTQYFGPGTRLTVL.

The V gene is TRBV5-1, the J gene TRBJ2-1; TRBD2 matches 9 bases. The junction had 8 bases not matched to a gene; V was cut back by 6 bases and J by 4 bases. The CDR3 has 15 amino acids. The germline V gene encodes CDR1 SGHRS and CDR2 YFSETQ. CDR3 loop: CASIAFSGRYNEQFF. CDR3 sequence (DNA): TGCGCCAGCATCGCATTTAGCGGGAGATACAATGAGCAGTTCTTC.

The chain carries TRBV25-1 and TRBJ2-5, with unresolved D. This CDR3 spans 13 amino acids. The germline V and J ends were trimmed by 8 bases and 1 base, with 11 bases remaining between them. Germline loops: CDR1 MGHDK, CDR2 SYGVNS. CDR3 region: CASRNGAQETQYF. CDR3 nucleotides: TGTGCCAGCCGTAACGGCGCCCAAGAGACCCAGTACTTC.

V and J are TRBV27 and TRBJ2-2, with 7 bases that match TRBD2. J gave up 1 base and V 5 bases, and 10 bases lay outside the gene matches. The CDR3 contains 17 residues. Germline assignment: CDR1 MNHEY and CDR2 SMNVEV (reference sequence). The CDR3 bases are TGTGCCAGCAGTCGGTGGGGGAGGGCCGAGAACACCGGGGAGCTGTTTTTT. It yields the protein CASSRWGRAENTGELFF.